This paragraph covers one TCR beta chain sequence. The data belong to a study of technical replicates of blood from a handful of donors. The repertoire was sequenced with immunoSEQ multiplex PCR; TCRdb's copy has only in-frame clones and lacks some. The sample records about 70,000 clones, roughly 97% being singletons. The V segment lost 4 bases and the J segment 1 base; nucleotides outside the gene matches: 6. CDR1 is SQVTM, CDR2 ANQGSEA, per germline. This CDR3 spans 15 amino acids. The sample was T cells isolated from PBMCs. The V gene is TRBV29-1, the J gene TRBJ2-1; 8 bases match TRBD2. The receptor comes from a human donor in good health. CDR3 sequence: CSVGSGTTSYNEQFF. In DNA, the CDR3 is TGCAGCGTTGGTAGCGGGACAACGTCCTACAATGAGCAGTTCTTC.